This T cell receptor (beta chain) appears in the sequencing data of a study of tumor-infiltrating lymphocytes in oesophageal squamous cell carcinoma. CDR3 size: 14 residues. CDR1 is SGHRS and CDR2 is YFSETQ in the germline V gene. Trimming at V came to 0 bases and at J to 11 bases, leaving 10 bases not matched to a gene. This clonotype was seen at least ten times. One base away lies a much larger clone, so this may be a sequencing read error. In TCRdb, the PCR reads were re-called with MiXCR into one record per CDR3 protein. In the table there are several thousand distinct CDR3 sequences, 14% to 15% of which are singletons.

The chain is built from TRBV5-1 and TRBJ2-5, with TRBD1 matching 7 bases. The sequence was collected from a male donor with esophageal squamous cell carcinoma. The sequenced sample was esophageal tumor tissue. CDR3 protein: CASSLATGIDEQYF. The CDR3, as DNA: TGCGCCAGCAGCTTGGCGACAGGGATCGATGAGCAGTACTTC.